One sample yielded the 11 T cell receptor beta chains listed below, sequenced in a study of cytomegalovirus exposure and HLA in healthy donors. This table comes from immunoSEQ multiplex PCR, and its TCRdb copy is limited to in-frame clones, with some not included. This sample has 250,000 or so clones, with over 75% found just once. Sequences were obtained from PBMCs. These receptors came from a man aged 18 to 29 in good health and CMV-seropositive.

The V gene is TRBV28, the J gene TRBJ1-2, with a possible D match to TRBD1 (6 bases). Germline V lookup: CDR1 MDHEN, CDR2 SYDVKM. The CDR3 length is 15 residues. Trimming pared 8 bases from V and 0 bases from J, leaving 16 bases between. The CDR3 bases are TGTGCCAGCGGCCGGGGGGCGAAAGCTAACTATGGCTACACCTTC. Protein sequence: CASGRGAKANYGYTF.

The V gene is TRBV28, the J gene TRBJ1-5; D is ambiguous. There are 12 residues in the CDR3. V was pared by 7 bases and J by 3 bases, with 7 bases between. The germline gives CDR1 MDHEN, CDR2 SYDVKM. DNA for the CDR3: TGTGCCAGCAACAACCTCAATCAGCCCCAGCATTTT. This translates into CASNNLNQPQHF. The whole variable domain, remainder taken from reference TRBV28 and TRBJ1-5, is DVKVTQSSRYLVKRTGEKVFLECVQDMDHENMFWYRQDPGLGLRLIYFSYDVKMKEKGDIPEGYSVSREKKERFSLILESASTNQTSMYLCASNNLNQPQHFGDGTRLSIL.

CDR3 DNA sequence: TGTGCCAGCAGAACCGGGACTAGTGACACCGGGGAGCTGTTTTTT. This sequence encodes CASRTGTSDTGELFF. The chain uses TRBV25-1 and TRBJ2-2; TRBD2 matches at 8 bases. This CDR3 has 15 residues. Germline CDR1 and CDR2: MGHDK and SYGVNS. With V trimmed by 6 bases and J by 3 bases, 6 bases remained unmatched. The full variable domain, completed using reference TRBV25-1 and TRBJ2-2, is EADIYQTPRYLVIGTGKKITLECSQTMGHDKMYWYQQDPGMELHLIHYSYGVNSTEKGDLSSESTVSRIRTEHFPLTLESARPSHTSQYLCASRTGTSDTGELFFGEGSRLTVL.

The chain carries TRBV6-6 and TRBJ2-7, with TRBD2 matching over 11 bases. Germline values: CDR1 MNHNY, CDR2 SVGAGI (reference sequence). Unmatched junction bases numbered 2, after V lost 9 bases and J lost 4 bases. The CDR3 contains 12 residues. CDR3 sequence (DNA): TGTGCCAGTGGACTAGCGGGTTACGAGCAGTACTTC. Translation gives CASGLAGYEQYF.

This rearrangement joins TRBV18 to TRBJ1-1; no reliable D call. Between the trimmed V and J ends, which lost 3 bases and 0 bases, there was a span of 5 bases. Germline V gives CDR1 KGHSH, CDR2 LQKENI. The length of the CDR3 is 13 residues. DNA for the CDR3: TGTGCCAGCTCACCGACTATGAACACTGAAGCTTTCTTT. This gives the protein CASSPTMNTEAFF.

V and J are TRBV6-5 and TRBJ1-1; TRBD1 might be the D (6 bases). Trimming took off 7 bases at V and 5 bases at J, with 11 bases between the two ends. Germline V gene lookup returns CDR1 MNHEY and CDR2 SVGAGI. The CDR3 length is 12 residues. The CDR3 loop reads CASTNTGTEAFF. CDR3 nucleotides: TGTGCCAGCACTAATACAGGGACTGAAGCTTTCTTT.

The V call is TRBV5-6, the J call TRBJ2-5, with 9 bases that match TRBD1. This CDR3 has 13 amino acids. Germline CDR1 reads SGHDT; CDR2 reads YYEEEE. V was pared by 7 bases and J by 4 bases, with 5 bases of the junction left unmatched. The CDR3 region has the DNA TGTGCCAGCGGGACAGGGTCTGCAGAGACCCAGTACTTC. This sequence encodes CASGTGSAETQYF.

The gene calls are TRBV29-1 and TRBJ1-2; 9 bases map to TRBD1. Germline V lookup: CDR1 SQVTM, CDR2 ANQGSEA. The CDR3 totals 13 residues. The ends lost 7 bases at V and 1 base at J; junction bases unmatched: 4. CDR3 residues: CSARGQGNYGYTF. CDR3 DNA: TGCAGCGCCCGGGGACAGGGTAACTATGGCTACACCTTC.

This chain uses TRBV27 with TRBJ2-2; weak D call: TRBD1 (5 bases). The germline gives CDR1 MNHEY, CDR2 SMNVEV (reference sequence). Trimming removed 6 bases at V and 2 bases at J, with 13 bases between. This CDR3 is built from 15 residues. The CDR3 reads CASRDGRVNTGELFF. The CDR3 region has the DNA TGTGCCAGCAGGGACGGCAGGGTTAACACCGGGGAGCTGTTTTTT.

Written as DNA, the CDR3 is TGTGCCAGCTCACCACCGAGAGGACTTACGTACAATGAGCAGTTCTTC. Its protein is CASSPPRGLTYNEQFF. This chain uses TRBV18 with TRBJ2-1, with D possibly being TRBD2 (5 bases). CDR1 and CDR2 (germline): KGHSH, LQKENI. Trimming shortened V by 0 bases and J by 4 bases, and 13 bases separated the two germline ends. The length of the CDR3 is 16 residues.

The chain has TRBV9 and TRBJ1-1; 7 nucleotides line up with TRBD1. CDR1 is SGDLS, CDR2 YYNGEE, per germline. The CDR3 is made up of 11 amino acids. Trimming removed 10 bases from V and 3 bases from J; junction bases left unmatched: 3. CDR3 coding DNA: TGTGCCGTTCAGGGGGACACTGAAGCTTTCTTT. As protein: CAVQGDTEAFF.